This TCR delta chain was documented in a study of gamma-delta T cells after stem cell transplantation. This clone appeared many times. Germline V gives CDR1 GEAIGNYY, CDR2 EKD. CDR3 length equals 20 residues. V was clipped by 0 bases and J by 0 bases; unmatched bases: 9. TCRdb fed the RT-PCR reads to CATT. Of about 10,000 delta-chain clones detected, around 1.2% appear once; the ten largest clones hold over 9%. This TCR came from a human donor. It is not recorded whose cells these are; they may come from a transplant donor. Sample: gamma-delta T cells. This chain connects TRDV2 to TRDJ3; 8 nucleotides align to TRDD3. CDR3 bases: TGTGCCTGTGACACCGTACGGGATACGGCGAGCTCCTGGGACACCCGACAGATGTTTTTC. It yields the protein CACDTVRDTASSWDTRQMFF.